This TCR beta chain derives from a study of human T cells and chemical hapten exposure. A remark on this clonotype: Its antigen is undetermined.

TCRdb re-analysed the RACE reads in MiXCR, keeping a single row per CDR3 protein. The sample records approximately 110,000 distinct CDR3 sequences, 8% to 13% being singletons. Notes on the study in general: The study found expanded TCRs formed significantly more large CDR3 similarity clusters than controls.

The V and J ends lost 5 bases and 9 bases respectively, with 16 bases between them. The CDR3 covers 13 residues. From germline, CDR1 is MNHNY and CDR2 SVGAGI (reference sequence). As for time point: patch test 1, 2 weeks after DPC sensitization. Treatment described: therapeutic diphenylcyclopropenone sensitization with weekly scalp DPC. The TCR was taken from a woman in her thirties or forties with alopecia areata. Some clones in this sample may be carry-over from other donors' samples. The J gene is TRBJ1-2, the V gene TRBV6-6, with a tentative D call TRBD1 (6 bases). The sample consisted of whole blood, taken in connection with sensitization to the hapten diphenylcyclopropenone (DPC). CDR3 DNA: TGTGCCAGCAGTCCGTGGGACGGACAGAGCTACACCTTC. Protein product: CASSPWDGQSYTF.